These 21 T cell receptor beta chains were sequenced from one sample in a study of OX40 agonist ivuxolimab in advanced cancers. Profiling relied on immunoSEQ multiplex PCR, and the TCRdb table lists in-frame clones only, not all of them. The sample has around 100,000 clones, 93% seen once. The starting material was CD4+ or CD8+ T cells sorted from blood, obtained in a trial of the OX40 agonist ivuxolimab. The source of these receptors is an adult with an advanced solid tumor such as melanoma, head and neck, liver or kidney cancer.

The rearrangement links TRBV7-8 to TRBJ1-2; no clear D gene. V was cut by 3 bases and J by 4 bases, with 3 bases left in between. From germline, CDR1 is SGHVS and CDR2 FQNEAQ. The CDR3 is 11 residues long. This CDR3 is CASSFGYGYTF. The CDR3, as DNA: TGTGCCAGCAGCTTTGGCTATGGCTACACCTTC.

The sample holds one count of this clone. The chain links TRBV4-1 to TRBJ2-3, with TRBD2 identical over 8 bases. The CDR3 is 16 amino acids. J was trimmed by 4 bases and V by 3 bases; bases with no gene match: 9. Germline assignment: CDR1 MGHRA and CDR2 YSYEKL. The chain's CDR3 is CASSHIGGGLPDTQYF. DNA of the CDR3: TGCGCCAGCAGCCATATCGGGGGGGGCCTCCCAGATACGCAGTATTTT.

This chain links TRBV5-1 with TRBJ2-7; D is unclear. CDR1 and CDR2 from the germline V gene are SGHRS and YFSETQ. Trimming cost V 2 bases and J 1 base, with 16 bases left between them. The CDR3 is 16 residues long. The DNA for the CDR3 is TGCGCCAGCAGCTTTGCATTAGCCGGCAGTTCCTACGAGCAGTACTTC. It translates to CASSFALAGSSYEQYF.

J is TRBJ1-6 and V is TRBV5-6, with D unclear. The germline V and J ends were trimmed by 2 bases and 6 bases, with 9 bases remaining between them. The CDR3 totals 14 residues. CDR1 and CDR2 (germline): SGHDT, YYEEEE. CDR3 region: CASSLRVSNSPLHF. The DNA of the CDR3 is TGTGCCAGCAGCTTAAGGGTCTCTAATTCACCCCTCCACTTT.

This chain links TRBV7-9 with TRBJ2-1; 8 nucleotides align to TRBD2. Germline lookup yields CDR1 SEHNR and CDR2 FQNEAQ (reference sequence). The junction had 1 base not matched to a gene; V was cut back by 4 bases and J by 8 bases. The CDR3 length is 12 residues. In nucleotides, the CDR3 is TGTGCCAGCAGCTATAGCGGGGATGAGCAGTTCTTC. It yields the protein CASSYSGDEQFF.

The chain uses TRBV5-6 and TRBJ1-1; TRBD1 matches 9 bases. CDR1 is SGHDT and CDR2 is YYEEEE in the germline V gene. The CDR3 length is 14 residues. Trimming at V came to 4 bases and at J to 4 bases, leaving 5 bases not matched to a gene. The CDR3 here is CASSAGTGLTEAFF. The CDR3 DNA follows: TGTGCCAGCAGCGCCGGGACAGGGCTCACTGAAGCTTTCTTT.

The rearrangement joins TRBV6-1 to TRBJ1-1; D possibly corresponds to TRBD1 (6 bases). Trimming pared 7 bases from V and 0 bases from J, leaving 9 bases between. This CDR3 is built from 13 residues. The V gene's germline CDR1 is MNHNS and CDR2 SASEGT. The CDR3 is CASKGGLNTEAFF. The CDR3 nucleotides read TGTGCCAGCAAAGGGGGTTTGAACACTGAAGCTTTCTTT.

The CDR3 sequence: CASSQSGGDSNQPQHF. As DNA, the CDR3 is TGCGCCAGCAGTCAATCTGGGGGGGATAGCAATCAGCCCCAGCATTTT. The rearrangement uses TRBV23-1 and TRBJ1-5; D perhaps matches TRBD1 (5 bases). TRBV23-1 qualifies as an ORF whose function is uncertain. V dropped 0 bases and J dropped 0 bases, with 9 bases sitting between them. The CDR3 has 16 amino acids.

V is TRBV7-3 and J is TRBJ2-7; 8 bases fit TRBD1. The CDR3 contains 15 residues. Per the germline V gene, CDR1 is SGHTA and CDR2 is FQGTGA. V was pared by 5 bases and J by 4 bases, with 10 bases of the junction left unmatched. CDR3 region: CASSPQGASRYEQYF. DNA for the CDR3: TGTGCCAGCAGCCCTCAGGGGGCGAGTCGATACGAGCAGTACTTC.

The chain is built from TRBV14 and TRBJ1-3; TRBD1 is a possible D gene (6 bases). CDR1 and CDR2 from the germline V gene are SGHDN and FVKESK. This CDR3 has 14 residues. Deletions cut 3 bases from V and 2 bases from J, with 8 bases between. In DNA, the CDR3 is TGTGCCAGCAGCCACAGGGGACCTGGAAACACCATATATTTT. As protein: CASSHRGPGNTIYF.

This clone appeared once. The chain uses TRBV4-1 and TRBJ2-4, with 8 nucleotides matching TRBD2. This CDR3 spans 19 amino acids. J was trimmed by 0 bases and V by 0 bases; bases with no gene match: 10. Germline CDR1 MGHRA, CDR2 YSYEKL. The CDR3 spells CASSQDPPAGVRAKNIQYF. DNA for the CDR3: TGCGCCAGCAGCCAAGATCCCCCAGCGGGAGTCAGAGCCAAAAACATTCAGTACTTC.

This chain uses TRBV27 with TRBJ1-5; D is unclear. Germline CDR1 MNHEY, CDR2 SMNVEV (reference sequence). V was shortened by 3 bases and J by 3 bases, with 9 bases between the two germline ends. The CDR3 covers 14 residues. CDR3 region: CASSFRRDNQPQHF. CDR3 coding DNA: TGTGCCAGCAGTTTCAGGAGGGACAATCAGCCCCAGCATTTT.

The chain is built from TRBV5-6 and TRBJ2-5, with 7 bases lining up with TRBD1. Trimming cost V 0 bases and J 0 bases; bases outside gene matches: 5. CDR1 is SGHDT and CDR2 is YYEEEE in the germline V gene. The CDR3 runs 16 residues. CDR3 nucleotides: TGTGCCAGCAGCTTGGGGGCCGGGACAGACCAAGAGACCCAGTACTTC. This encodes CASSLGAGTDQETQYF.

V is TRBV18 and J is TRBJ2-7; D not resolved. Germline V CDR1 and CDR2: KGHSH, LQKENI. Trimming took 4 bases from V and 2 from J, leaving 9 bases between them. CDR3 length: 13 residues. CDR3 protein: CASSLSQTYEQYV. The CDR3 DNA reads as TGTGCCAGCTCACTTTCTCAGACCTACGAGCAGTACGTC.

The V and J genes are TRBV4-2 and TRBJ2-3, with a tentative D call TRBD2 (6 bases). V shed 5 bases and J shed 5 bases, with 14 bases lying between them. This CDR3 contains 14 residues. Germline-derived CDR1 and CDR2 are LGHNA and YNFKEQ. CDR3 nucleotide sequence: TGTGCCAGCAGCAGGGGTGCGGAGGGAGATACGCAGTATTTT. Protein sequence: CASSRGAEGDTQYF.

The chain carries TRBV7-9 and TRBJ1-3; 8 bases map to TRBD1. The V gene end was trimmed by 5 bases and the J gene end by 8 bases; junction bases not matched to a gene: 11. The CDR3 contains 15 residues. Germline V lookup: CDR1 SEHNR, CDR2 FQNEAQ (reference sequence). The CDR3 DNA is TGTGCCAGCAGCGTTAGACAGGGGAATTTGGACACCATATATTTT. Protein: CASSVRQGNLDTIYF.

A single count supports this clone. The chain uses TRBV25-1 and TRBJ1-3; tentatively, D is TRBD1 (5 bases). The CDR3 has 17 residues. Germline V CDR1 and CDR2: MGHDK, SYGVNS. Trimming took off 2 bases at V and 2 bases at J, with 16 bases between the two ends. The DNA for the CDR3 is TGTGCCAGCAGTGAAAAGGCAGGGAAGCGTCCTGGAAACACCATATATTTT. Translating gives CASSEKAGKRPGNTIYF.

The chain is built from TRBV6-6 and TRBJ2-1; D remains ambiguous. In germline, CDR1 is MNHNY, CDR2 SVGAGI (reference sequence). Trimming took 2 bases from V and 0 from J, leaving 5 bases between them. CDR3 length: 14 amino acids. The CDR3 spells CASSYSSSYNEQFF. The CDR3 bases are TGTGCCAGCAGTTACAGTAGCTCCTACAATGAGCAGTTCTTC.

The CDR3 nucleotides read TGTGCCAGCAATACCGACGGACACGTTCAGCCCCAGCATTTT. It codes for CASNTDGHVQPQHF. The rearrangement joins TRBV28 to TRBJ1-5, with D perhaps matching TRBD1 (5 bases). Germline V gives CDR1 MDHEN, CDR2 SYDVKM. This CDR3 is 14 amino acids long. Trimming cost V 7 bases and J 6 bases, with 16 bases left between them.

This chain uses TRBV4-1 with TRBJ1-1; D unclear. V was cut by 1 base and J by 9 bases, with 15 bases left in between. The CDR3 extends over 14 amino acids. Germline assignment: CDR1 MGHRA and CDR2 YSYEKL. This CDR3 reads CASSQVPQAAKAFF. CDR3 sequence (DNA): TGCGCCAGCAGCCAAGTGCCCCAGGCTGCTAAAGCTTTCTTT.

The V and J genes are TRBV7-8 and TRBJ2-7; D unresolved. The ends were cut back, 3 bases at V and 4 bases at J, with 7 bases in the middle. Germline loops: CDR1 SGHVS, CDR2 FQNEAQ. This CDR3 is 12 amino acids long. The CDR3 here is CASSFSQYEQYV. DNA of the CDR3: TGTGCCAGCAGCTTTTCCCAATACGAGCAGTACGTC.